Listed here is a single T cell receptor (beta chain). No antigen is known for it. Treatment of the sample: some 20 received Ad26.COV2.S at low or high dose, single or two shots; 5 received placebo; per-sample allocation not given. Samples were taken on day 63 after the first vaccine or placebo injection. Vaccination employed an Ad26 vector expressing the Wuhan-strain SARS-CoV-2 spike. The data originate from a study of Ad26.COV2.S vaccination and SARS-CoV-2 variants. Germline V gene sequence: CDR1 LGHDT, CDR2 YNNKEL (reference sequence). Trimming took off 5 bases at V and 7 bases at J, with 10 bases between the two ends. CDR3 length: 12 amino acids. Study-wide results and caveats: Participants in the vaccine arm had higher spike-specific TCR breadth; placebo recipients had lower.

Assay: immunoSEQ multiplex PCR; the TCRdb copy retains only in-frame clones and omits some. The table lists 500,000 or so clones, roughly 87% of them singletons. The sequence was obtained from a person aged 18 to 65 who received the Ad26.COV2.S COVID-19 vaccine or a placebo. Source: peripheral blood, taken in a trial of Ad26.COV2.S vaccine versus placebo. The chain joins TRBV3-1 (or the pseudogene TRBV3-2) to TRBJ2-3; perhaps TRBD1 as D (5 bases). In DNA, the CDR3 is TGTGCCAGCAGCGCAGGGTACTATACGCAGTATTTT. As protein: CASSAGYYTQYF.